The text below deals with one TCR beta chain. Its target is not known. The data are from a study of cytomegalovirus exposure and HLA in healthy donors. Whole-study results and caveats: In a later analysis, several top co-occurrence clusters appeared linked to parvovirus B19, influenza, CMV and Epstein-Barr virus. Diagnosis of cytomegalovirus status made by the classifier reportedly showed high specificity and sensitivity.

A multiplex PCR was run with 60 Vbeta primers and 13 Jbeta primers. Only in-frame clones appear in the TCRdb table, and some are missing; sequencing was by immunoSEQ multiplex PCR. This sample has 150,000 to 170,000 clones; over 75% occur once, and the top ten carry roughly 5.5%. The specimen sequenced was PBMCs. This receptor was identified in a middle-aged woman in good health and CMV-seropositive.

The DNA of the CDR3 is TGTGCCAGCAGTTTAGGGGGCTCTGGCTACACCTTC. Its protein product is CASSLGGSGYTF. The rearrangement joins TRBV28 to TRBJ1-2; D may be TRBD1 (6 bases). V gave up 2 bases and J gave up 7 bases, with 8 bases separating them. Germline CDR1 is MDHEN and CDR2 is SYDVKM. This CDR3 is built from 12 residues.